These 8 T cell receptor beta chains originate from one sample sequenced in a study of early T cells in non-severe SARS-CoV-2 infection. TCRdb independently ran MiXCR on the 5' RACE reads; one entry per CDR3 protein. The repertoire includes approximately 50,000 distinct CDR3 sequences, about 10% of them detected once, and less than 15% sits in the top ten. The sequenced sample consisted of whole blood. These receptors were collected from an adult who was a healthcare worker with PCR-confirmed SARS-CoV-2 infection or an uninfected control (not recorded which).

There are many counts of this clonotype. This chain links TRBV2 with TRBJ1-2; TRBD1 might be the D (5 bases). The CDR3 has 15 residues. V shed 4 bases and J shed 5 bases, with 17 bases lying between them. In germline, CDR1 is SNHLY, CDR2 FYNNEI. CDR3 region: CASSATPTQVYGYTF. The CDR3, as DNA: TGTGCCAGCAGTGCAACTCCGACACAGGTTTATGGCTACACCTTC.

The table lists this clonotype with many counts. The chain combines TRBV7-9 with TRBJ1-4; possibly TRBD1 for D (5 bases). This CDR3 region has 16 residues. The germline V gene has CDR1 SEHNR and CDR2 FQNEAQ (reference sequence). The germline V and J ends were trimmed by 0 bases and 6 bases, with 14 bases remaining between them. As DNA, the CDR3 is TGTGCCAGCAGCTTAGCCCCCAGGGTCGTGGATGAAAAACTGTTTTTT. Translation: CASSLAPRVVDEKLFF.

This clonotype came up many times. This chain links TRBV11-2 with TRBJ2-5; tentatively, D is TRBD1 or TRBD2 (5 bases each). CDR1 and CDR2 from the germline V gene are SGHAT and FQNNGV. Trimming stripped 4 bases from V and 5 bases from J, with 8 bases between. The CDR3 extends over 12 amino acids. This chain's CDR3 is CASSSEGETQYF. In DNA, the CDR3 is TGTGCCAGCAGCTCCGAGGGGGAGACCCAGTACTTC.

This clonotype has at least ten counts. The V call is TRBV6-6, the J call TRBJ2-1; 9 nucleotides agree with TRBD1. Germline V gene lookup returns CDR1 MNHNY and CDR2 SVGAGI (reference sequence). CDR3 length: 15 amino acids. Trimming removed 6 bases from V and 5 bases from J; junction bases left unmatched: 8. The CDR3 loop is CASSPGQGLNNEQFF. The CDR3 coding sequence is TGTGCCAGCAGCCCGGGACAGGGTCTCAACAATGAGCAGTTCTTC.

The J gene is TRBJ2-2, the V gene TRBV11-1; D may be TRBD2 (5 bases). The germline V gene encodes CDR1 SGHAT and CDR2 FQDESV (reference sequence). The CDR3 spans 14 residues. The V and J ends lost 2 bases and 5 bases respectively, with 9 bases between them. The chain's CDR3 is CASSLSPGTGELFF. The CDR3 DNA is TGTGCCAGCAGCTTATCCCCGGGAACCGGGGAGCTGTTTTTT.

As regards this clonotype: Its ends do not fully match the called genes, so a read error is possible. The gene calls are TRBV7-9 and TRBJ1-1, with unresolved D. The V gene's germline CDR1 is SEHNR and CDR2 FQNEAQ (reference sequence). The CDR3 covers 13 residues. The CDR3 reads CVSQQEQNTEAFF. The CDR3 bases are TGTGTCAGCCAGCAAGAACAGAACACTGAAGCTTTCTTT.

There are many counts of this clonotype. The gene calls are TRBV5-1 and TRBJ2-7, with 8 bases that match TRBD1. Germline loops: CDR1 SGHRS, CDR2 YFSETQ. The CDR3 runs to 13 residues. After removal of 2 bases from V and 5 bases from J, the junction contained 3 bases not matched to a gene. CDR3 sequence reads: CASSFQGANEQYF. CDR3 DNA: TGCGCCAGCAGCTTCCAGGGGGCGAACGAGCAGTACTTC.

This clonotype was counted ten times or more. The chain recombines TRBV6-5 with TRBJ1-5, with 7 bases that match TRBD1. J was trimmed by 4 bases and V by 2 bases; bases with no gene match: 11. The germline CDR1 and CDR2 sequences are MNHEY and SVGAGI. This CDR3 has 17 amino acids. For the CDR3, the DNA is TGTGCCAGCAGTTACACCCTGCCAGGGACAGCGAATCAGCCCCAGCATTTT. Amino acid sequence: CASSYTLPGTANQPQHF.